This T cell receptor beta chain was obtained from a study of OX40 agonist ivuxolimab in advanced cancers. Looking at the study overall: Prior checkpoint blockade (anti-PD-1, anti-PD-L1 or anti-CTLA-4) was permitted; approximately 44% had it.

Using immunoSEQ multiplex PCR, the repertoire was profiled, and TCRdb retains in-frame clones only, with some absent. Among fewer than 12,000 clones listed, 70% to 80% were seen once. The CDR3 runs 16 residues. CDR1 and CDR2 from the germline V gene are LGHNA and YNFKEQ. The V and J ends lost 0 bases and 0 bases respectively, with 9 bases between them. Findings and limits, study-wide: Blood T cells, both CD4+ and CD8+, expanded clonally by week 6 at 0.1 to 3.0 mg/kg.

This clone was counted once. No antigen is known for it. The specimen was CD4+ or CD8+ T cells sorted from blood, collected in a trial of the OX40 agonist ivuxolimab. The rearrangement uses TRBV4-2 and TRBJ1-5; D is unclear. The sequence was obtained from an adult with an advanced solid tumor such as melanoma, head and neck, liver or kidney cancer. The CDR3, as DNA: TGTGCCAGCAGCCAAGAACTGGATCATAGCAATCAGCCCCAGCATTTT. Translation: CASSQELDHSNQPQHF.